This entry describes one T cell receptor beta chain. Antigen: not known. As defined, naive CD8 cells were CD45RO-negative and positively selected for CCR7, with terminally differentiated effector memory CD45RA+ cells excluded. The data derive from a study of shared clonotypes between healthy human individuals. Several immunoSEQ plates received, in even portions, the genomic DNA of each subset. Sequencing was performed with immunoSEQ multiplex PCR; in TCRdb, only in-frame clones are kept and a portion is missing. The profile shows roughly 2 million clones, roughly 94% of them singletons. Study outcomes and limitations: It was the non-shared clonotypes that had lower generation probabilities than clonotypes shared by all four donors. Large depth notwithstanding, sorted-subset sequencing proved incomplete by rarefaction.

In germline, CDR1 is MGHRA, CDR2 YSYEKL. The CDR3 consists of 16 residues. V lost 4 bases and J lost 2; bases outside the gene matches: 9. The gene calls are TRBV4-1 and TRBJ2-5; TRBD2 aligns across 8 bases. The sequenced material came from naive CD8+ T cells sorted from blood. The receptor was isolated from a man younger than 35 in good health. CDR3 in amino acids: CASSRLPAGGQETQYF. The CDR3 DNA follows: TGCGCCAGCAGCCGTCTTCCGGCGGGGGGACAAGAGACCCAGTACTTC.